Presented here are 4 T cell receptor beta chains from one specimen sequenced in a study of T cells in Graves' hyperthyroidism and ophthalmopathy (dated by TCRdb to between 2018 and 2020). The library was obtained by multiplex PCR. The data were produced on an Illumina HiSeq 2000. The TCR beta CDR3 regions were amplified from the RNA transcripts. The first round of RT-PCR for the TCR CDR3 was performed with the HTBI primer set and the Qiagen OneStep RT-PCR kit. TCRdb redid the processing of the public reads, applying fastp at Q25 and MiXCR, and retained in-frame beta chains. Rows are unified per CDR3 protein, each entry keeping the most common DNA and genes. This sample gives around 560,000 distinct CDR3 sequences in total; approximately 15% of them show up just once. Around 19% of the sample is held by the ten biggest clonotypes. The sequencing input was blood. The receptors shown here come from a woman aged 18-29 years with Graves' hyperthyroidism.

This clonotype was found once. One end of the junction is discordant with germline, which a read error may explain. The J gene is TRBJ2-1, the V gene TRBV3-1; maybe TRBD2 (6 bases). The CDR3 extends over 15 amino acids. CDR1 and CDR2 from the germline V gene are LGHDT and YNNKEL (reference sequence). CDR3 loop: CTSRSRSGGYNEQFF. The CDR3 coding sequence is TGTACCAGCAGATCAAGGTCCGGGGGCTACAATGAGCAGTTCTTC.

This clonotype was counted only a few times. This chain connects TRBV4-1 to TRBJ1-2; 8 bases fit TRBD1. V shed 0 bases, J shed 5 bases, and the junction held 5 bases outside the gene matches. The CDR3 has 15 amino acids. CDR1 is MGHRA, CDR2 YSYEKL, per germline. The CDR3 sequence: CASSQDPGQEYGYTF. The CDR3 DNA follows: TGCGCCAGCAGCCAAGATCCGGGACAGGAGTATGGCTACACCTTC.

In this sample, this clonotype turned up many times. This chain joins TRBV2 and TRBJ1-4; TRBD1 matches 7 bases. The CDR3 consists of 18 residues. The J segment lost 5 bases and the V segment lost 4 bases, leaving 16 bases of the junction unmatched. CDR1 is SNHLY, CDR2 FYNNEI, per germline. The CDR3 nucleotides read TGTGCCAGCAGTGCGGACAGGACGGGGTTTGAGGGAAATGAAAAACTGTTTTTT. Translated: CASSADRTGFEGNEKLFF. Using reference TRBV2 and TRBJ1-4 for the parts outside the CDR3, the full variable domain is EPEVTQTPSHQVTQMGQEVILRCVPISNHLYFYWYRQILGQKVEFLVSFYNNEISEKSEIFDDQFSVERPDGSNFTLKIRSTKLEDSAMYFCASSADRTGFEGNEKLFFGSGTQLSVL.

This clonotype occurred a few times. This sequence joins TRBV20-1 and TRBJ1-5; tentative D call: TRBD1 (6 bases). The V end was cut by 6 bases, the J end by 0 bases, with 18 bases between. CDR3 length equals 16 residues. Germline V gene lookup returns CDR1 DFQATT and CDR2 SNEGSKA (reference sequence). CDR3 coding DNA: TGCAGTGCGAAATCAGGACAGTACTATAGCAATCAGCCCCAGCATTTT. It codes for CSAKSGQYYSNQPQHF.